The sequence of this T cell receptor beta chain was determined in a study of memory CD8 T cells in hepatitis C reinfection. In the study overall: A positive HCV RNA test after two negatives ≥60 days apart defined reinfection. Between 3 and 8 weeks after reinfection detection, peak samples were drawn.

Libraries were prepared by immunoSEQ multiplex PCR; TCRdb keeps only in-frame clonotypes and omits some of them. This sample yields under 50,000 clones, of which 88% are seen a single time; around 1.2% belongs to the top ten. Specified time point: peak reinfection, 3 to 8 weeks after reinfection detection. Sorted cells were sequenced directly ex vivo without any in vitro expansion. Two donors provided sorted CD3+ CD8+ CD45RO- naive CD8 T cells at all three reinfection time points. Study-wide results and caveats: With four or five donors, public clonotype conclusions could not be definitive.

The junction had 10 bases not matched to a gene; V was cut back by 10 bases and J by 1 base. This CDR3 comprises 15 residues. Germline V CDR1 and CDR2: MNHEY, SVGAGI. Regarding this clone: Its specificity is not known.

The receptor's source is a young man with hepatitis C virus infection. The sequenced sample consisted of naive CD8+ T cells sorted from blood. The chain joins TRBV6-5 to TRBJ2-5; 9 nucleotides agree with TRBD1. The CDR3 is CATSTWDRVQETQYF. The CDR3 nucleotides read TGTGCCACCTCGACCTGGGACAGGGTCCAAGAGACCCAGTACTTC.